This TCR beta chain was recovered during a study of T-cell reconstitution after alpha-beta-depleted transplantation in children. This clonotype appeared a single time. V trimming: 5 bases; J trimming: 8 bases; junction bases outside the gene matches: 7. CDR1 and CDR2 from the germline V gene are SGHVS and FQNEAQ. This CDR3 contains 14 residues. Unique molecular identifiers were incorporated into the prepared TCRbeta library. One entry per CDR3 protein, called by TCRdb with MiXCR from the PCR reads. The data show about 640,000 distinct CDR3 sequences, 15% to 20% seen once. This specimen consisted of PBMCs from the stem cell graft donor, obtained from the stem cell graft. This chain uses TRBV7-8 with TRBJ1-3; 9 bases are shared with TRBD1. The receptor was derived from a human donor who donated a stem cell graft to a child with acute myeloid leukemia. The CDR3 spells CASSQGGQGHTIYF. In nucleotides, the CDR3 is TGTGCCAGCAGCCAAGGGGGACAGGGACACACCATATATTTT.